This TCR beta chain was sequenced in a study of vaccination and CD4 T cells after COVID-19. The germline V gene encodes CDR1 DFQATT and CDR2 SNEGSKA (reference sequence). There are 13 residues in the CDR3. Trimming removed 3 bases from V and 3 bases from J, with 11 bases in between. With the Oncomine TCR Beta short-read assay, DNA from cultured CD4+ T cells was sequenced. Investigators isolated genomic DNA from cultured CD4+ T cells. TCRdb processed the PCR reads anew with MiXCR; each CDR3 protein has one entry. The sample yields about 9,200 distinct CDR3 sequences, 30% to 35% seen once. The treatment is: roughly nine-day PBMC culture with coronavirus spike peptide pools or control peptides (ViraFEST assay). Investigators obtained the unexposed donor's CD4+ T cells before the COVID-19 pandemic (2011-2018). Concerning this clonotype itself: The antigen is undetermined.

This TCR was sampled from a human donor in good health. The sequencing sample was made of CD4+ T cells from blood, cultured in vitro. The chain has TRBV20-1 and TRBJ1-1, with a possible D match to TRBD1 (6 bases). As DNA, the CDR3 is TGCAGTGCTAGTACACAGGGAGACACTGAAGCTTTCTTT. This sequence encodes CSASTQGDTEAFF.